The 16 T cell receptor beta chains presented below share a single source sample, sequenced in a study of blood T cell repertoires in COVID-19. Clones were sequenced by immunoSEQ multiplex PCR, and TCRdb holds only the in-frame ones, with some missing. The sample lists approximately 240,000 clones, about 90% occurring once. The specimen sequenced was PBMCs or T cells enriched from blood (not recorded which). All receptors derive from a woman aged 25 to 39 with acute COVID-19.

This chain links TRBV7-9 with TRBJ2-7; TRBD1 agrees at 12 bases. This CDR3 region has 15 residues. V was clipped by 5 bases and J by 7 bases; unmatched bases: 9. In germline, CDR1 is SEHNR, CDR2 FQNEAQ (reference sequence). The CDR3 coding sequence is TGTGCCAGCAGCCCACGGGGACAGGGGGCGGATGAGCAGTACTTC. Protein sequence: CASSPRGQGADEQYF. Full variable domain (outside the CDR3, taken from reference TRBV7-9 and TRBJ2-7): DTGVSQNPRHKITKRGQNVTFRCDPISEHNRLYWYRQTLGQGPEFLTYFQNEAQLEKSRLLSDRFSAERPKGSFSTLEIQRTEQGDSAMYLCASSPRGQGADEQYFGPGTRLTVT.

The CDR3 nucleotides read TGTGCCAGCAGTGTAACCGCAGGGCACCCCTCTGGAAACACCATATATTTT. The encoded protein is CASSVTAGHPSGNTIYF. This chain uses TRBV2 with TRBJ1-3, with a weak D call TRBD1 (5 bases). This CDR3 spans 17 amino acids. V was pared by 4 bases and J by 0 bases, with 16 bases between. The germline CDR1 and CDR2 sequences are SNHLY and FYNNEI.

The table lists this clone with a few counts. The rearrangement uses TRBV6-5 and TRBJ2-2; TRBD1 matches at 9 bases. V lost 8 bases and J lost 6; bases outside the gene matches: 10. This CDR3 spans 15 amino acids. Germline CDR1 reads MNHEY; CDR2 reads SVGAGI. Written as DNA, the CDR3 is TGTGCCAGCCGAGTGGGCGGACAGGGGCCCGGGGAGCTGTTTTTT. It encodes CASRVGGQGPGELFF.

The chain employs TRBV12-3 or TRBV12-4 and TRBJ2-1; D perhaps matches TRBD2 (6 bases). V lost 1 base and J 15 bases, leaving 16 bases between the germline ends. The CDR3 covers 13 residues. The CDR3 DNA reads as TGTGCCAGCAGTTTAGGGGGAGGCGTCTCGGGGTTCTTC. It encodes CASSLGGGVSGFF.

The chain uses TRBV19 and TRBJ2-7; D is perhaps TRBD1 (5 bases). The V end lost 7 bases, the J end lost 3 bases, and 16 bases lay between the germline ends. The CDR3 has 14 residues. Per the germline V gene, CDR1 is LNHDA and CDR2 is SQIVND (reference sequence). The DNA of the CDR3 is TGTGCCAGTAAGAGAGACAGTTCCTTCTACGAGCAGTACTTC. This codes for CASKRDSSFYEQYF.

The chain is built from TRBV11-3 and TRBJ2-3; D is perhaps TRBD2 (6 bases). Germline CDR1 and CDR2: SGHNT and YENEEA. This CDR3 is 14 amino acids long. Trimming took 5 bases from V and 3 from J, leaving 12 bases between them. CDR3 DNA sequence: TGTGCCAGCAGCCACGGGAGTGAGACAGATACGCAGTATTTT. Amino acid sequence: CASSHGSETDTQYF.

This sequence joins TRBV11-2 and TRBJ2-5, with a possible D match to TRBD1 (7 bases). This CDR3 has 15 residues. CDR1 SGHAT and CDR2 FQNNGV come from the germline V gene. Between the trimmed V and J ends, which lost 6 bases and 5 bases, there was a span of 19 bases. CDR3 DNA: TGTGCCAGCAGTCGGGACAGTCAAGGAGGGGAGACCCAGTACTTC. It translates to CASSRDSQGGETQYF.

This sequence joins TRBV4-2 and TRBJ2-3; 13 nucleotides line up with TRBD2. The CDR3 totals 17 residues. V was clipped by 4 bases and J by 2 bases; unmatched bases: 6. Germline CDR1 and CDR2: LGHNA and YNFKEQ. The CDR3 loop reads CASSLQTSGGTTDTQYF. For the CDR3, the DNA is TGTGCCAGCAGCCTCCAGACTAGCGGGGGGACCACAGATACGCAGTATTTT.

The chain has TRBV9 and TRBJ1-1, with D maybe TRBD1 (6 bases). The CDR3 covers 15 residues. Germline V gives CDR1 SGDLS, CDR2 YYNGEE. Trimming left V 1 base short and J 0 bases short, with 10 bases between. The CDR3 sequence is CASSVFQGLNTEAFF. The CDR3 bases are TGTGCCAGCAGCGTATTTCAGGGGCTGAACACTGAAGCTTTCTTT.

This clone was found a few times. CDR3 nucleotide sequence: TGTGCCAGCGGCCAGAATAACTATGGCTACACCTTC. It specifies CASGQNNYGYTF. V gene TRBV5-4 combines with J gene TRBJ1-2; no definite D call. V was trimmed by 7 bases and J by 1 base, leaving 8 bases between them. The CDR3 sequence is 12 residues long. In germline, CDR1 is SGHNT, CDR2 YYREEE (reference sequence).

V gene TRBV7-2 combines with J gene TRBJ2-3; 8 nucleotides agree with TRBD1. Per germline, CDR1 SGHTA and CDR2 FQGNSA. With 3 bases clipped from V and 4 bases from J, the junction kept 0 bases outside the gene matches. This CDR3 is built from 13 residues. CDR3 nucleotide sequence: TGTGCCAGCAGCTTGACAGGGGCAGATACGCAGTATTTT. This translates into CASSLTGADTQYF.

J is TRBJ1-1 and V is TRBV7-9; D is undetermined. The germline CDR1 and CDR2 sequences are SEHNR and FQNEAQ (reference sequence). V lost 2 bases to trimming and J lost 7 bases, with 11 bases between them. The CDR3 sequence is 13 residues long. CDR3 DNA: TGTGCCAGCAGCTTAAGAGGTTATGGTGAAGCTTTCTTT. This gives the protein CASSLRGYGEAFF.

The V call is TRBV7-9, the J call TRBJ1-1; 11 bases are a match to TRBD1. J lost 7 bases, V lost 4 bases, and 8 bases had no gene match. CDR1 and CDR2 (germline): SEHNR, FQNEAQ (reference sequence). The CDR3 covers 15 residues. The CDR3 loop reads CASSSPGQGEIEAFF. The CDR3, as DNA: TGTGCCAGCAGCTCGCCGGGACAGGGGGAAATTGAAGCTTTCTTT.

The chain combines TRBV6-5 with TRBJ2-7; D perhaps matches TRBD2 (6 bases). CDR1 is MNHEY, CDR2 SVGAGI, per germline. Trimming removed 7 bases at V and 0 bases at J, with 13 bases between. This CDR3 spans 14 amino acids. CDR3 in amino acids: CASTLGGSSYEQYF. CDR3 bases: TGTGCCAGCACCTTGGGGGGAAGCTCCTACGAGCAGTACTTC.

The rearrangement links TRBV7-9 to TRBJ2-1; 12 bases are a match to TRBD2. The V segment lost 2 bases and the J segment 5 bases; nucleotides outside the gene matches: 7. This CDR3 spans 17 amino acids. Germline CDR1 SEHNR, CDR2 FQNEAQ (reference sequence). DNA for the CDR3: TGTGCCAGCAGCTTACCCAGACTAGCGGGGGATAACAATGAGCAGTTCTTC. Translated, it gives CASSLPRLAGDNNEQFF.

J is TRBJ1-2 and V is TRBV6-5; TRBD1 might be the D (5 bases). The germline V gene encodes CDR1 MNHEY and CDR2 SVGAGI. Deletions cut 5 bases from V and 2 bases from J, with 12 bases between. This CDR3 is 14 amino acids long. This CDR3 is CASSPAGQNYGYTF. CDR3 DNA sequence: TGTGCCAGCAGTCCCGCGGGGCAGAACTATGGCTACACCTTC.